This TCR beta chain was observed in a study of blood T cell repertoires in COVID-19. About the study: The United States, Italy and Spain supplied acute and convalescent COVID-19 samples. Sources were T cells, B-cell-depleted T cells, or PBMCs; the material itself was cDNA or gDNA.

Authors' data handling: Reference gene primer amplification in the assay estimated nucleated cell counts. The table came from immunoSEQ multiplex PCR; TCRdb's copy has only in-frame clones and leaves some out. V and J calls and clone size are given by that table; D and trimming were obtained from the DNA. Of some 210,000 clones listed, approximately 82% were seen once; the top ten hold under 3%. The CDR3 length is 13 residues. V lost 2 bases and J 10 bases, leaving 11 bases between the germline ends. The germline gives CDR1 MNHEY, CDR2 SMNVEV (reference sequence). V gene TRBV27 combines with J gene TRBJ1-4; TRBD1 might be the D (5 bases). Material: peripheral blood. This receptor was identified in a man aged 45 to 65 with active or convalescent COVID-19. The CDR3: CASSLAGQGKLFF. CDR3 DNA sequence: TGTGCCAGCAGTTTAGCAGGGCAGGGAAAACTGTTTTTT.